Described below is a single TCR beta chain sequence and its context. Trimming cost V 0 bases and J 6 bases, with 8 bases left between them. The CDR3 extends over 13 amino acids. Looked up from germline, CDR1 is MNHEY and CDR2 is SMNVEV (reference sequence). This sample stems from a study of blood T cell repertoires in COVID-19. Looking at the study overall: PBMCs, B-cell-depleted T cells, or T cells were the source of the cDNA or gDNA that made up the material.

Per the study methods: For nucleated cells, counts were estimated from reference gene primer amplification. The assay was immunoSEQ multiplex PCR, and TCRdb's table has in-frame clones only and misses some. V, J and clone size reflect that table, while D and trimming were determined from the DNA. The sample has more than 80,000 clones; 82% are singletons. Sequenced sample: peripheral blood. The clonotype comes from a man aged 50-59 years with active or convalescent COVID-19. This chain uses TRBV27 with TRBJ2-5, with D possibly being TRBD2 (5 bases). The CDR3, as DNA: TGTGCCAGCAGTTTATCGGAGGTGAAGACCCAGTACTTC. Amino acids: CASSLSEVKTQYF.